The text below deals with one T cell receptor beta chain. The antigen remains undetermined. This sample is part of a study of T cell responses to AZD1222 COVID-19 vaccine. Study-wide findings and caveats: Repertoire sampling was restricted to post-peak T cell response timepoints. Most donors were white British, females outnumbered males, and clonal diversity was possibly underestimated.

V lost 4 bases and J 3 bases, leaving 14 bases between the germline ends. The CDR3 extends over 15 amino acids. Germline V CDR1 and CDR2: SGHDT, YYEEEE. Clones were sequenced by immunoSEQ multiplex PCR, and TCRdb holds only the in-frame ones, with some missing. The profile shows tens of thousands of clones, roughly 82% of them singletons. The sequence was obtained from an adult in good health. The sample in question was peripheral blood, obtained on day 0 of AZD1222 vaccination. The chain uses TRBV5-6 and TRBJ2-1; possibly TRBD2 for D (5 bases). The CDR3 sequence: CASSTGLDHYNEQFF. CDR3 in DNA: TGTGCCAGCAGCACCGGACTGGACCACTACAATGAGCAGTTCTTC.